The source of this T cell receptor beta chain is a study of blood T cell repertoires in COVID-19 (dated by TCRdb to about 2020). A note on the overall study: Collaborator samples came from the United States, Italy and Spain and covered acute and convalescent phases of COVID-19. Sample metadata almost always included a de-identified subject ID, COVID-19 status, age in years and sex. The dataset comprised deeply sampled blood TCRbeta repertoires from subjects exposed to, actively infected with, or recovered from COVID-19. The prospective study material was composed of cDNA or gDNA derived from T cells, B-cell-depleted T cells, or PBMCs. Where available, HLA class I and class II types were obtained from metadata supplied by the sample provider rather than from assay-based typing. The repertoires were released in a freely available public database meant as a resource for research on the immune response to SARS-CoV-2. The samples were drawn from the first 160 participants of the ongoing ImmuneRACE study and from 950 to 1,500 subjects provided by 6 global collaborators. Results and caveats for the whole study, not just this receptor: Clinical and demographic metadata were provided uncurated, with the amount varying by source and participant.

The immunoSEQ Assay, a bias-controlled multiplex PCR, was used to amplify TCRbeta CDR3 regions from genomic DNA. As for the authors' bioinformatics: The number of nucleated cells in each sample was estimated by amplification of reference gene primers within the assay. Sequence reads were collapsed and filtered to measure the absolute abundance of every unique TCRbeta CDR3 rearrangement. For each sample, productive Simpson clonality was calculated as the square root of Simpson's diversity index across productive rearrangements. TCRdb re-hosts the immuneACCESS table, in-frame sequences only. Its copies lack some clones; in the studies checked, an unresolved V gene accounts for under half of them, and the cause for the rest is not known. V, J and clone size derive from that table, while D and trimming were established from the DNA sequence. Here the sample has 200,000 to 300,000 clones; roughly 80% occur a single time. 7.5% to 10% of the sample comes from the top ten.

This clone was observed a single time. The antigen this receptor binds is unknown. Base qualities are not at hand, and no much larger clone is one base apart. Each collaborating institution followed its own protocols to collect whole blood in K2EDTA tubes. For TCRbeta analysis, collaborators shipped samples in one of three forms: frozen whole blood, isolated PBMCs, or DNA extracted from either of those sample types. The CDR3 holds 15 amino acids from the cysteine to the phenylalanine. The DNA shown is the 45-base CDR3, in frame from base 1. The V and J ends are trimmed by 0 bases and 3 bases, leaving 12 bases between them. CDR1 and CDR2 were assigned from the germline V gene as MNHEY and SVGAGI.

Material: peripheral blood. The chain couples TRBV6-5 to TRBJ2-7, with no reliable assignment of the D segment. This receptor was obtained from a man older than 75 with acute or convalescent COVID-19. The DNA sequence reads TGTGCCAGCAGTTACTCCGTTGGCCAGCGCTACGAGCAGTACTTC. Its translation reads: CASSYSVGQRYEQYF.